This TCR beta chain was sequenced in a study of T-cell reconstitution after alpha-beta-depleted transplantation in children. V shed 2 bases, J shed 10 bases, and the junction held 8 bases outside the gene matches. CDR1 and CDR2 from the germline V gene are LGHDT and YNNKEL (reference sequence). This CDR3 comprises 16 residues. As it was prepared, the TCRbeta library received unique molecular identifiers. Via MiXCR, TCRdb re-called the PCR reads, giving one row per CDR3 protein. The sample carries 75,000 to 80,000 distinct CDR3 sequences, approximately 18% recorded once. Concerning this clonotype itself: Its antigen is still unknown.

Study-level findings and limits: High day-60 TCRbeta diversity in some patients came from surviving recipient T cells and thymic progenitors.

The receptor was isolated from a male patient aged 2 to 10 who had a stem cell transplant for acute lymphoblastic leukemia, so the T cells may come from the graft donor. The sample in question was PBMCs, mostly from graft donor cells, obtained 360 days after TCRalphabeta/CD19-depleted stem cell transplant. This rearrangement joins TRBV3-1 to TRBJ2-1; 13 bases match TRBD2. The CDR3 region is CASSQLTSGRNAEQFF. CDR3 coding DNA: TGTGCCAGCAGCCAATTGACTAGCGGGAGGAATGCGGAGCAGTTCTTC.